This T cell receptor beta chain was captured in a study of blood T cell repertoires in COVID-19. Overall study context: Both acute and convalescent COVID-19 samples were obtained from the United States, Italy and Spain. Sources were T cells, B-cell-depleted T cells, or PBMCs; the material itself was cDNA or gDNA.

Germline CDR1 and CDR2: SGHKS and YYEKEE (reference sequence). CDR3 length: 14 residues. V was shortened by 4 bases and J by 5 bases, with 15 bases between the two germline ends. Per the original methods: From reference gene primer amplification, estimates of nucleated cell counts were derived. Generated by immunoSEQ multiplex PCR, the TCRdb table keeps only in-frame clones and is missing some. V, J and clone size derive from that table, while D and trimming were established from the DNA sequence. Of roughly 260,000 clones in the sample, around 85% were seen once. The sequenced material came from peripheral blood. The gene calls are TRBV5-5 and TRBJ1-1; D might be TRBD1 (5 bases). The receptor was derived from a woman in her thirties or forties with active or convalescent COVID-19. CDR3: CASSSRTTGTEAFF. CDR3 nucleotides: TGTGCCAGCAGCAGCCGGACAACTGGGACTGAAGCTTTCTTT. Full variable domain (missing parts from reference TRBV5-5 and TRBJ1-1): DAGVTQSPTHLIKTRGQQVTLRCSPISGHKSVSWYQQVLGQGPQFIFQYYEKEERGRGNFPDRFSARQFPNYSSELNVNALLLGDSALYLCASSSRTTGTEAFFGQGTRLTVV.